This T cell receptor (beta chain) was obtained from a study of T cell responses to AZD1222 COVID-19 vaccine. Overall study results and limits: Of the AZD1222 recipients, only 6 or 7 were seropositive at baseline. Donors were largely white British and mainly female; clonal diversity was possibly underestimated. Repertoire sampling occurred only after the peak T cell response.

Repertoires were generated with immunoSEQ multiplex PCR, while TCRdb's copy carries only in-frame clones and drops some. The sample includes some 86,000 clones, about nine tenths of them seen just once. The table lists this clone with a few counts. Its antigen is not known. The TCR sequence derives from an adult who received the AZD1222 COVID-19 vaccine. This specimen was peripheral blood, taken 28 days after the second AZD1222 dose.

The CDR3 protein is CASSAGQGTDTQYF. In DNA, the CDR3 is TGTGCCAGCAGCGCCGGACAGGGTACAGATACGCAGTATTTT. The rearrangement uses TRBV9 and TRBJ2-3; 8 bases are a match to TRBD1. In germline, CDR1 is SGDLS, CDR2 YYNGEE. Unmatched junction bases numbered 3, after V lost 3 bases and J lost 3 bases. The CDR3 sequence is 14 residues long.